The clone carrying this T cell receptor (beta chain) came up many times. The data originate from a study of CD8+CD57+ T cells in acquired aplastic anemia. CDR3 and TCR beta VDJ profiling relied on genomic DNA as the template. TCRdb re-called the reads with MiXCR, one entry per CDR3 protein. Of some 290,000 distinct CDR3 sequences in the sample, 55% to 65% were seen once. CDR3 length equals 16 residues. V was pared by 0 bases and J by 0 bases, with 11 bases between. CDR1 and CDR2 from the germline V gene are MNHEY and SVGEGT. The rearrangement joins TRBV6-2 or TRBV6-3 to TRBJ1-1; D ambiguous. This clonotype was obtained from a human donor with severe aplastic anemia or a healthy control (not recorded which). The sequencing input was sorted CD4+, CD8+, or CD8+CD57+ T cells (not recorded which) from PBMCs. CDR3 bases: TGTGCCAGCAGTTACTCGGTCAGCCGGCTGAACACTGAAGCTTTCTTT. Translating gives CASSYSVSRLNTEAFF.